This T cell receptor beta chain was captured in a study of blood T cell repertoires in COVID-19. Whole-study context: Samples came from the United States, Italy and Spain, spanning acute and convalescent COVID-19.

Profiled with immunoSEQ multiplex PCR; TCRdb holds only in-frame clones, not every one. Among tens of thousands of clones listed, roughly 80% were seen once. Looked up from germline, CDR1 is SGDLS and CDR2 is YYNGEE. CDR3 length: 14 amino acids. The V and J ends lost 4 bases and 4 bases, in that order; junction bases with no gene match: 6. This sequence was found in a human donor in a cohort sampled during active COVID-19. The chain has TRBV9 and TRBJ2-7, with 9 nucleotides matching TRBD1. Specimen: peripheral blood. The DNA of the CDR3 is TGTGCCAGCAGCCTGCGACAGGGGGGTTACGAGCAGTACTTC. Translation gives CASSLRQGGYEQYF.